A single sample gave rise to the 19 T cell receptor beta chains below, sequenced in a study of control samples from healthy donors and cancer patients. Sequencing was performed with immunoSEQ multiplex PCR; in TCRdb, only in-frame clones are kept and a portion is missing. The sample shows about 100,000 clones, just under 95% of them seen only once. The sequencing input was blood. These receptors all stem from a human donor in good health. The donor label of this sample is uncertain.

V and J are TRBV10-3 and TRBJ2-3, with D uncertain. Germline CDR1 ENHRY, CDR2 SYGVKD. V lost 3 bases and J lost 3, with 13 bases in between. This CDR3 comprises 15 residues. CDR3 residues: CAISDRRKGTDTQYF. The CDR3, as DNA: TGTGCCATCAGTGACCGGCGAAAAGGGACAGATACGCAGTATTTT.

In nucleotides, the CDR3 is TGTGCCAGCAGCTTAGATAGTGTGAGTTTCCCCGCGAACACTGAAGCTTTCTTT. Translation: CASSLDSVSFPANTEAFF. The chain combines TRBV7-8 with TRBJ1-1; D remains unclear. V dropped 1 base and J dropped 1 base, with 19 bases sitting between them. Germline CDR1 and CDR2: SGHVS and FQNEAQ. This CDR3 contains 18 residues.

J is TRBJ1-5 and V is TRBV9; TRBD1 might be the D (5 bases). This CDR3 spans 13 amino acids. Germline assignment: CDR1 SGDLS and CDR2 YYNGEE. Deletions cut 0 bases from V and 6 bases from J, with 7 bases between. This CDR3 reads CASSVGGSQPQHF. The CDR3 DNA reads TGTGCCAGCAGCGTAGGGGGGAGTCAGCCCCAGCATTTT.

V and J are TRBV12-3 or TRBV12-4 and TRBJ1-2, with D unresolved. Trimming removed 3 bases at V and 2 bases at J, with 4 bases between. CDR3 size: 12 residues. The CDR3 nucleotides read TGTGCCAGCAGTTTCCCCAACTATGGCTACACCTTC. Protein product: CASSFPNYGYTF.

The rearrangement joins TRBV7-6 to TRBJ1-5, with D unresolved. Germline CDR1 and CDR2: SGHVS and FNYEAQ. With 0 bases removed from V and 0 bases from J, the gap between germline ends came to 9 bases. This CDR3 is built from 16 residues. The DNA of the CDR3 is TGTGCCAGCAGCTTAGCGGCAGGTTTTAGCAATCAGCCCCAGCATTTT. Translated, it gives CASSLAAGFSNQPQHF.

The CDR3 reads CAWMESYGNTGELFF. The CDR3 DNA sequence: TGTGCCTGGATGGAGAGCTACGGGAACACCGGGGAGCTGTTTTTT. The rearrangement joins TRBV30 to TRBJ2-2; no clear D gene. V gave up 4 bases and J gave up 1 base, with 13 bases separating them. The CDR3 consists of 15 residues. Looked up from germline, CDR1 is GTSNPN and CDR2 is SVGIG (reference sequence).

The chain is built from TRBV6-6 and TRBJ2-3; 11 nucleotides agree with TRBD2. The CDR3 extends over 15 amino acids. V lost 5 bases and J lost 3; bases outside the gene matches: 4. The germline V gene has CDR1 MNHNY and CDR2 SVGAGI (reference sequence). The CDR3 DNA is TGTGCCAGCAGTCAGACTAGCGGGGAGACAGATACGCAGTATTTT. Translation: CASSQTSGETDTQYF.

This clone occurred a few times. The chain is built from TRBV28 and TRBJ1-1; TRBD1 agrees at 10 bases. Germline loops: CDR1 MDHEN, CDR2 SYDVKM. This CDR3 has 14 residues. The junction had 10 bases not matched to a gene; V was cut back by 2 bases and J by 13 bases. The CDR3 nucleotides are TGTGCCAGCAGTTTACCAAACGACAGGGGGCGAGGTTTCTTT. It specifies CASSLPNDRGRGFF. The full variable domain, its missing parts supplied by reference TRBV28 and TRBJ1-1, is DVKVTQSSRYLVKRTGEKVFLECVQDMDHENMFWYRQDPGLGLRLIYFSYDVKMKEKGDIPEGYSVSREKKERFSLILESASTNQTSMYLCASSLPNDRGRGFFGQGTRLTVV.

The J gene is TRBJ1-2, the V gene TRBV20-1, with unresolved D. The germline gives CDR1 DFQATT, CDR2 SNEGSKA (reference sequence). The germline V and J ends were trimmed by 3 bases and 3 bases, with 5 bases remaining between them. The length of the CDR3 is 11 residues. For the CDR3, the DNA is TGCAGTGCTAGCCGGGACTATGGCTACACCTTC. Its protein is CSASRDYGYTF.

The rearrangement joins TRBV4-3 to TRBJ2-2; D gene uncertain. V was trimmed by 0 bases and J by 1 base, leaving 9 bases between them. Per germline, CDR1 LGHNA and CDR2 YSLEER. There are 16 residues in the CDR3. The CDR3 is CASSQDSRQNTGELFF. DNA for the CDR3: TGCGCCAGCAGCCAAGATTCTAGGCAGAACACCGGGGAGCTGTTTTTT.

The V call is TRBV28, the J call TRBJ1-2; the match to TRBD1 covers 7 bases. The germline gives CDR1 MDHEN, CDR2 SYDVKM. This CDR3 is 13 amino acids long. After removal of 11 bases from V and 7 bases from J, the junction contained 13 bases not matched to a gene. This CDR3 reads CAWEGGTASGYTF. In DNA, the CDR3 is TGTGCCTGGGAAGGCGGGACAGCCTCTGGCTACACCTTC.

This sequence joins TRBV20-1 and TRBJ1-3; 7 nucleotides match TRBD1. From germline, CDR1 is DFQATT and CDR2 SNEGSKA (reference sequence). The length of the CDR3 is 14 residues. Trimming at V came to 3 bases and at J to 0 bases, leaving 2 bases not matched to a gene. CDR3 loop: CSASSGGSGNTIYF. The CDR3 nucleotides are TGCAGTGCTAGTTCAGGGGGCTCTGGAAACACCATATATTTT.

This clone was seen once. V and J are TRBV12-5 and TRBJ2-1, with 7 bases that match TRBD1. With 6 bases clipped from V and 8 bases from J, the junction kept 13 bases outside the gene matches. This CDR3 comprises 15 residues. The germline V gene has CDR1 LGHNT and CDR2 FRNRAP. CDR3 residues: CASGSTGVGAHEQFF. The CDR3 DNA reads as TGTGCTAGTGGCTCCACAGGGGTGGGGGCTCATGAGCAGTTCTTC.

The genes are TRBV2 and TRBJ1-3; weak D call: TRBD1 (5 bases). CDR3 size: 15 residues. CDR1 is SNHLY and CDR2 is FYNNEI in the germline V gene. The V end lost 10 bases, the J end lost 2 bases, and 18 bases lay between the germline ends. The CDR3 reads CAKKDGHSAGNTIYF. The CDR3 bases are TGTGCCAAAAAGGACGGACACTCAGCTGGAAACACCATATATTTT.

This chain's CDR3 is CASSIGPGLLAKNIQYF. CDR3 coding DNA: TGTGCCAGCAGCATCGGTCCAGGGCTACTAGCCAAAAACATTCAGTACTTC. This rearrangement joins TRBV7-2 to TRBJ2-4; perhaps TRBD1 as D (5 bases). Germline CDR1 and CDR2: SGHTA and FQGNSA. CDR3 length: 17 residues. V dropped 5 bases and J dropped 0 bases, with 17 bases sitting between them.

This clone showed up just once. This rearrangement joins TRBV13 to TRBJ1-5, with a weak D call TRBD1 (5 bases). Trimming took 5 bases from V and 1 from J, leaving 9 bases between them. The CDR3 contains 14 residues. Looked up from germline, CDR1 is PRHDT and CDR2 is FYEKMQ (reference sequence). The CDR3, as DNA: TGTGCCAGCAGCACCCGGGACAGCAATCAGCCCCAGCATTTT. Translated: CASSTRDSNQPQHF.

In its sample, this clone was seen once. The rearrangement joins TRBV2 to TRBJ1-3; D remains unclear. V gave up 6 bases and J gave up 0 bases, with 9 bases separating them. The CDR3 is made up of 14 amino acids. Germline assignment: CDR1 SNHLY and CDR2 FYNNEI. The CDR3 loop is CASRAGSSGNTIYF. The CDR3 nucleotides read TGTGCCAGCAGGGCAGGCAGCTCTGGAAACACCATATATTTT.

This CDR3 is CASTPNLSSGANVLTF. The CDR3 nucleotides read TGCGCCAGCACCCCCAACCTGAGCTCTGGGGCCAACGTCCTGACTTTC. The chain has TRBV10-2 and TRBJ2-6, with no clear D. The CDR3 length is 16 residues. Trimming removed 7 bases from V and 0 bases from J, with 13 bases in between. The germline V gene encodes CDR1 WSHSY and CDR2 SAAADI.

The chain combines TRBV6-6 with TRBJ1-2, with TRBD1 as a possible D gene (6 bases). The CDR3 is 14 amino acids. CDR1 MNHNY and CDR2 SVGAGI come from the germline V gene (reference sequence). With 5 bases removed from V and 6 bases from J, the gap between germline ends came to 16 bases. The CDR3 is CASSRSPGVDGYTF. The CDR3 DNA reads TGTGCCAGCAGTCGATCCCCAGGGGTCGATGGCTACACCTTC.